The 9 T cell receptor beta chains below all came from one sample that was sequenced in a study of PD-1 blockade in classical Hodgkin lymphoma. Each patient experienced a relapse that followed autologous stem cell transplantation, and brentuximab vedotin exposure varied. Clones were read by immunoSEQ multiplex PCR, and TCRdb kept only the in-frame ones, dropping some. The data show tens of thousands of clones, roughly two thirds seen once. The sequences come from peripheral blood mononuclear cells (PBMCs), collected at baseline. Receptors were obtained from a human donor with classical Hodgkin lymphoma.

The gene calls are TRBV7-9 and TRBJ1-1, with D unclear. CDR1 and CDR2 from the germline V gene are SEHNR and FQNEAQ (reference sequence). Trimming removed 5 bases from V and 4 bases from J, with 8 bases in between. This CDR3 is built from 12 residues. The DNA of the CDR3 is TGTGCCAGCAGCCTCTGGGGCACTGAAGCTTTCTTT. Its protein product is CASSLWGTEAFF.

V is TRBV29-1 and J is TRBJ1-2; 9 bases align to TRBD1. There are 15 residues in the CDR3. Trimming removed 0 bases from V and 3 bases from J; junction bases left unmatched: 5. Germline V CDR1 and CDR2: SQVTM, ANQGSEA. CDR3 DNA sequence: TGCAGCGTTGAAGACTGGGACAGGGAGGACTATGGCTACACCTTC. Its translation is CSVEDWDREDYGYTF.

The table lists this clone with a count of one. The CDR3 nucleotides read TGTGCCAGCAACATAGCGGGAGAGTATGATACGCAGTATTTT. Protein sequence: CASNIAGEYDTQYF. The rearrangement uses TRBV2 and TRBJ2-3; 9 bases are shared with TRBD2. J lost 6 bases, V lost 7 bases, and 8 bases had no gene match. The germline V gene has CDR1 SNHLY and CDR2 FYNNEI. CDR3 length equals 14 residues.

V is TRBV19 and J is TRBJ1-5; 7 positions agree with TRBD1. Germline V gene sequence: CDR1 LNHDA, CDR2 SQIVND (reference sequence). The CDR3 spans 15 residues. V gave up 6 bases and J gave up 4 bases; unmatched junction bases: 9. DNA of the CDR3: TGTGCCAGTAGGTTAACAGGGGCTGGAAATCAGCCCCAGCATTTT. Translated: CASRLTGAGNQPQHF. Full variable domain (missing parts from reference TRBV19 and TRBJ1-5): DGGITQSPKYLFRKEGQNVTLSCEQNLNHDAMYWYRQDPGQGLRLIYYSQIVNDFQKGDIAEGYSVSREKKESFPLTVTSAQKNPTAFYLCASRLTGAGNQPQHFGDGTRLSIL.

This clone was found once. The genes are TRBV4-2 and TRBJ1-6, with 7 bases fitting TRBD1. Germline V lookup: CDR1 LGHNA, CDR2 YNFKEQ. With 6 bases clipped from V and 10 bases from J, the junction kept 18 bases outside the gene matches. The CDR3 spans 17 residues. The CDR3 sequence: CASRRRQGGIGASPLHF. The CDR3, as DNA: TGTGCCAGCAGACGCCGACAGGGCGGTATAGGGGCCTCACCCCTCCACTTT.

The chain has TRBV23-1 and TRBJ2-7, with D maybe TRBD2 (5 bases). TRBV23-1 carries the ORF label, with uncertain function. The CDR3 spans 15 residues. Trimming cost V 0 bases and J 1 base, with 10 bases left between them. In DNA form, the CDR3 reads TGCGCCAGCAGTCAATCGGGGAGCTATTCCTACGAGCAGTACTTC. It codes for CASSQSGSYSYEQYF.

In its sample, this clone was seen a few times. The chain employs TRBV5-1 and TRBJ1-2; 10 nucleotides agree with TRBD1. The junction had 8 bases not matched to a gene; V was cut back by 4 bases and J by 8 bases. CDR1 and CDR2 from the germline V gene are SGHRS and YFSETQ. The CDR3 loop spans 14 amino acids. This chain's CDR3 is CASSLRTGGNGYTF. The DNA of the CDR3 is TGCGCCAGCAGCCTACGGACAGGGGGAAACGGCTACACCTTC.

The chain joins TRBV2 to TRBJ1-1; 8 bases line up with TRBD1. The CDR3 has 12 amino acids. CDR1 is SNHLY and CDR2 is FYNNEI in the germline V gene. Trimming cost V 3 bases and J 10 bases; bases outside gene matches: 4. The CDR3 loop reads CASSEWTGSAFF. CDR3 DNA sequence: TGTGCCAGCAGTGAGTGGACAGGGTCAGCTTTCTTT. Complete variable domain (other parts from reference TRBV2 and TRBJ1-1): EPEVTQTPSHQVTQMGQEVILRCVPISNHLYFYWYRQILGQKVEFLVSFYNNEISEKSEIFDDQFSVERPDGSNFTLKIRSTKLEDSAMYFCASSEWTGSAFFGQGTRLTVV.

J is TRBJ2-5 and V is TRBV28; tentatively, D is TRBD1 (6 bases). Between the trimmed V and J ends, which lost 8 bases and 6 bases, there was a span of 19 bases. The germline V gene encodes CDR1 MDHEN and CDR2 SYDVKM. CDR3 size: 14 residues. CDR3 nucleotides: TGTGCCAGCCACAGTTTAGGTTGGGGGCAGACCCAGTACTTC. Protein product: CASHSLGWGQTQYF. Filled out from reference TRBV28 and TRBJ2-5, the complete variable domain reads DVKVTQSSRYLVKRTGEKVFLECVQDMDHENMFWYRQDPGLGLRLIYFSYDVKMKEKGDIPEGYSVSREKKERFSLILESASTNQTSMYLCASHSLGWGQTQYFGPGTRLLVL.